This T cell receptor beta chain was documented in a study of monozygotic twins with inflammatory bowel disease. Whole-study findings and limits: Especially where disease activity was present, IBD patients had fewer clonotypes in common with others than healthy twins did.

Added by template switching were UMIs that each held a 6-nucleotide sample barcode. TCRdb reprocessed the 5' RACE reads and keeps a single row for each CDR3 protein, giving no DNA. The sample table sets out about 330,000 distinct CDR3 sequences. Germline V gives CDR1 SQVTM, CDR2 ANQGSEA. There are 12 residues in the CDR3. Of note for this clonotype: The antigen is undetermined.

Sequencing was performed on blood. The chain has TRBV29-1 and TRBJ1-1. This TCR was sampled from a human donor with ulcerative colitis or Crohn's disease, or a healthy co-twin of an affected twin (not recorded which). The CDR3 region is CSVARANTEAFF.